A selection of T cell receptor beta chains follows, all from one sample in a study of cytomegalovirus exposure and HLA in healthy donors. Only in-frame clones appear in the TCRdb table, and some are missing; sequencing was by immunoSEQ multiplex PCR. Its clone listing holds about 130,000 clones. The sample was PBMCs. Receptor source: a woman between 55 and 75 years old in good health and CMV-seronegative. The CDR3 runs from the conserved cysteine through the conserved F or W. The D gene is left open where the match is weak.

J: TRBJ2-5
D: TRBD1
V: TRBV4-1
CDR3: CASSPTSRGQETQYF
DNA: TGCGCCAGCAGCCCTACTTCTAGGGGGCAGGAGACCCAGTACTTC

J: TRBJ2-2
D: TRBD2
V: TRBV5-1
CDR3: CASSGMTSTGGELFF
DNA: TGCGCCAGCAGCGGCATGACTAGCACAGGCGGGGAGCTGTTTTTT

J: TRBJ2-1
D: NA
V: TRBV6-1
CDR3: CASNGGGVADEQFF
DNA: TGTGCCAGCAACGGAGGGGGCGTCGCCGATGAGCAGTTCTTC

J: TRBJ1-2
D: NA
V: TRBV7-9
CDR3: CASSLLRQGNGYTF
DNA: TGTGCCAGCAGCTTATTACGGCAGGGTAATGGCTACACCTTC

J: TRBJ1-1
D: NA
V: TRBV7-2
CDR3: CASSFLPRGVTEAFF
DNA: TGTGCCAGCAGCTTCCTCCCCAGGGGAGTCACTGAAGCTTTCTTT

J: TRBJ2-1
D: NA
V: TRBV7-3
CDR3: CASSLQASSNEQFF
DNA: TGTGCCAGCAGCTTACAAGCTAGTAGCAATGAGCAGTTCTTC

J: TRBJ2-1
D: TRBD2
V: TRBV10-3
CDR3: CATTLNSGRMNNEQFF
DNA: TGTGCCACCACACTAAATAGCGGGAGGATGAACAATGAGCAGTTCTTC

J: TRBJ2-5
D: TRBD2
V: TRBV2
CDR3: CASTQGGSWETQYF
DNA: TGTGCCAGCACCCAAGGCGGGAGTTGGGAGACCCAGTACTTC

J: TRBJ1-4
D: NA
V: TRBV5-1
CDR3: CASSLQGGNEKLFF
DNA: TGCGCCAGCAGCTTGCAGGGAGGCAATGAAAAACTGTTTTTT

J: TRBJ2-1
D: NA
V: TRBV9
CDR3: CASSANVAYNEQFF
DNA: TGTGCCAGCAGTGCGAACGTCGCCTACAATGAGCAGTTCTTC

J: TRBJ1-5
D: TRBD1
V: TRBV2
CDR3: CASGSPGTGVRQPQHF
DNA: TGTGCCAGCGGATCCCCCGGGACAGGGGTAAGACAGCCCCAGCATTTT

J: TRBJ2-2
D: NA
V: TRBV5-1
CDR3: CASSFGGGVTGELFF
DNA: TGCGCCAGCAGCTTTGGAGGGGGCGTCACCGGGGAGCTGTTTTTT

J: TRBJ1-4
D: TRBD1
V: TRBV29-1
CDR3: CSFQGVPGQNEKLFF
DNA: TGCAGCTTCCAAGGAGTCCCGGGACAGAATGAAAAACTGTTTTTT

J: TRBJ1-5
D: NA
V: TRBV6-6
CDR3: CASSAGNQPQHF
DNA: TGTGCCAGCAGCGCAGGCAATCAGCCCCAGCATTTT

J: TRBJ1-5
D: NA
V: TRBV30
CDR3: CASSAGPVEPQHF
DNA: TGTGCCTCCAGTGCAGGGCCGGTGGAGCCCCAGCATTTT

J: TRBJ2-7
D: TRBD2
V: TRBV19
CDR3: CASSMKAGWGEQYF
DNA: TGTGCCAGTAGTATGAAAGCGGGATGGGGCGAGCAGTACTTC

J: TRBJ1-5
D: NA
V: TRBV28
CDR3: CASSLRQVNQPQHF
DNA: TGTGCCAGCAGTTTGAGACAGGTTAATCAGCCCCAGCATTTT

J: TRBJ1-2
D: TRBD1
V: TRBV10-3
CDR3: CAISESKIGQGYYGYTF
DNA: TGTGCCATCAGTGAGTCGAAGATAGGACAGGGATACTATGGCTACACCTTC

J: TRBJ2-1
D: TRBD1
V: TRBV18
CDR3: CASSPRDSNNEQFF
DNA: TGTGCCAGCTCACCCCGGGACAGTAACAATGAGCAGTTCTTC

J: TRBJ2-5
D: TRBD2
V: TRBV5-1
CDR3: CASSSLGSGGQSETQYF
DNA: TGCGCCAGCAGCTCTTTAGGTAGCGGGGGACAATCAGAGACCCAGTACTTC

J: TRBJ1-6
D: NA
V: TRBV10-3
CDR3: CAISETDNSYNSPLHF
DNA: TGTGCCATCAGTGAGACGGACAACTCCTATAATTCACCCCTCCACTTT

J: TRBJ2-3
D: NA
V: TRBV5-1
CDR3: CASSLVITDTQYF
DNA: TGCGCCAGCAGCTTGGTAATCACAGATACGCAGTATTTT

J: TRBJ2-7
D: NA
V: TRBV28
CDR3: CASSSDTNSYEQYF
DNA: TGTGCCAGCAGTTCGGACACTAACTCCTACGAGCAGTACTTC

J: TRBJ1-1
D: TRBD1
V: TRBV4-1
CDR3: CASSRPLGTGVSEAFF
DNA: TGCGCCAGCAGCCGTCCCCTTGGGACAGGAGTTAGTGAAGCTTTCTTT

J: TRBJ2-1
D: NA
V: TRBV30
CDR3: CAWSVGVEQFF
DNA: TGTGCCTGGAGTGTCGGGGTAGAGCAGTTCTTC

J: TRBJ1-1
D: NA
V: TRBV28
CDR3: CASRWGGNTEAFF
DNA: TGTGCCAGCAGGTGGGGGGGGAACACTGAAGCTTTCTTT

J: TRBJ2-1
D: TRBD1
V: TRBV9
CDR3: CASSVLGQGANEQFF
DNA: TGTGCCAGCAGCGTATTGGGACAGGGGGCAAATGAGCAGTTCTTC

J: TRBJ1-3
D: NA
V: TRBV6-5
CDR3: CASSSQGPHGNTIYF
DNA: TGTGCCAGCAGTTCCCAGGGGCCCCACGGAAACACCATATATTTT

J: TRBJ1-2
D: TRBD1
V: TRBV20-1
CDR3: CSAKGASGYTF
DNA: TGCAGTGCCAAGGGGGCTAGTGGCTACACCTTC

J: TRBJ2-6
D: NA
V: TRBV18
CDR3: CASSPQTQGVSVLTF
DNA: TGTGCCAGCTCACCACAGACACAGGGAGTTAGCGTCCTGACTTTC

J: TRBJ2-7
D: NA
V: TRBV28
CDR3: CASSGTGGEQYF
DNA: TGTGCCAGCAGCGGAACAGGTGGCGAGCAGTACTTC

J: TRBJ1-4
D: TRBD1
V: TRBV7-9
CDR3: CASSLRKRQGWEKLFF
DNA: TGTGCCAGCAGCCTTCGTAAAAGACAGGGCTGGGAAAAACTGTTTTTT

J: TRBJ1-4
D: TRBD1
V: TRBV9
CDR3: CASSPDRGRGEKLFF
DNA: TGTGCCAGCAGCCCAGACAGGGGGAGGGGTGAAAAACTGTTTTTT

J: TRBJ2-2
D: NA
V: TRBV29-1
CDR3: CSVQSLRTASNTGELFF
DNA: TGCAGCGTCCAAAGCCTTCGGACAGCCTCGAACACCGGGGAGCTGTTTTTT

J: TRBJ2-1
D: TRBD2
V: TRBV19
CDR3: CASSPTSGSFNEQFF
DNA: TGTGCCAGTAGTCCGACTAGCGGGAGTTTCAATGAGCAGTTCTTC

J: TRBJ1-4
D: NA
V: TRBV29-1
CDR3: CSVAVGREKLFF
DNA: TGCAGCGTTGCGGTTGGTCGGGAAAAACTGTTTTTT

J: TRBJ2-5
D: TRBD2
V: TRBV29-1
CDR3: CSIELAGDKETQYF
DNA: TGCAGCATTGAACTAGCGGGAGATAAGGAGACCCAGTACTTC

J: TRBJ2-2
D: NA
V: TRBV19
CDR3: CASSIGGLRTGELFF
DNA: TGTGCCAGTAGTATAGGGGGGCTCCGGACCGGGGAGCTGTTTTTT

J: TRBJ2-3
D: TRBD2
V: TRBV5-4
CDR3: CASSFSGASTDTQYF
DNA: TGTGCCAGCAGCTTTAGCGGGGCTAGCACAGATACGCAGTATTTT

J: TRBJ1-3
D: NA
V: TRBV9
CDR3: CASSVAANGGNTIYF
DNA: TGTGCCAGCAGCGTAGCGGCAAACGGGGGAAACACCATATATTTT

J: TRBJ1-1
D: TRBD1
V: TRBV5-5
CDR3: CASSSDRVTEAFF
DNA: TGTGCCAGCAGTTCGGACAGGGTCACTGAAGCTTTCTTT